Listed here are 22 T cell receptor beta chains from one sample, sequenced in a study of T cell responses to AZD1222 COVID-19 vaccine. This table comes from immunoSEQ multiplex PCR, and its TCRdb copy is limited to in-frame clones, with some not included. This sample has more than 100,000 clones, with roughly nine tenths found just once. The sample consisted of peripheral blood, taken 28 days after the second AZD1222 dose. The receptors here all came from an adult who received the AZD1222 COVID-19 vaccine.

The V and J genes are TRBV4-3 and TRBJ1-1, with a possible D match to TRBD1 (5 bases). The V gene's germline CDR1 is LGHNA and CDR2 YSLEER. Trimming removed 1 base at V and 8 bases at J, with 11 bases between. This CDR3 region has 13 residues. The DNA of the CDR3 is TGCGCCAGCAGCCAAGGTCAGGAGGGGGAAGCTTTCTTT. Its protein is CASSQGQEGEAFF.

This chain connects TRBV27 to TRBJ2-1; D ambiguous. This CDR3 comprises 15 residues. Between the trimmed V and J ends, which lost 2 bases and 0 bases, there was a span of 8 bases. Germline V lookup: CDR1 MNHEY, CDR2 SMNVEV (reference sequence). As DNA, the CDR3 is TGTGCCAGCAGTTTAGTGGGGAACTCCTACAATGAGCAGTTCTTC. Translated, it gives CASSLVGNSYNEQFF.

This chain uses TRBV6-1 with TRBJ2-2; 8 bases agree with TRBD1. V dropped 3 bases and J dropped 0; count of bases not matched to a gene: 3. The length of the CDR3 is 16 residues. Germline V lookup: CDR1 MNHNS, CDR2 SASEGT. This CDR3 is CASSERTGSNTGELFF. CDR3 DNA: TGTGCCAGCAGTGAGAGGACAGGGTCGAACACCGGGGAGCTGTTTTTT.

CDR3 DNA: TGTGCCAGCAGTCCTATTAACTATGGCTACACCTTC. Translated: CASSPINYGYTF. V usage is TRBV6-5 and J usage is TRBJ1-2; D is ambiguous. The V end was cut by 5 bases, the J end by 1 base, with 5 bases between. CDR1 is MNHEY and CDR2 is SVGAGI in the germline V gene. The CDR3 is 12 amino acids.

J is TRBJ1-2 and V is TRBV5-4, with a tentative D call TRBD1 (6 bases). The V and J ends lost 3 bases and 4 bases respectively, with 19 bases between them. This CDR3 contains 16 residues. Germline CDR1 and CDR2: SGHNT and YYREEE (reference sequence). The CDR3 region has the DNA TGTGCCAGCAGCTCAGATTACCAGACAGGTTCCTATGGCTACACCTTC. Protein sequence: CASSSDYQTGSYGYTF.

This chain connects TRBV5-6 to TRBJ1-5; tentatively, D is TRBD1 (6 bases). The V end lost 2 bases, the J end lost 2 bases, and 11 bases lay between the germline ends. This CDR3 has 15 amino acids. Germline V gene sequence: CDR1 SGHDT, CDR2 YYEEEE. As DNA, the CDR3 is TGTGCCAGCAGCTTTAACAGGGTTGGCAATCAGCCCCAGCATTTT. It yields the protein CASSFNRVGNQPQHF.

The J gene is TRBJ1-1, the V gene TRBV7-9; D is unclear. Germline-derived CDR1 and CDR2 are SEHNR and FQNEAQ (reference sequence). This CDR3 has 12 amino acids. V was clipped by 5 bases and J by 13 bases, with 17 bases between them. This CDR3 is CASSRLSDFGFF. Written as DNA, the CDR3 is TGTGCCAGCAGCCGTCTTTCCGACTTCGGTTTCTTT.

This clone showed up just a few times. V usage is TRBV4-1 and J usage is TRBJ2-7; D might be TRBD1 (5 bases). CDR1 and CDR2 (germline): MGHRA, YSYEKL. This CDR3 contains 18 residues. Trimming removed 4 bases at V and 2 bases at J, with 24 bases between. DNA of the CDR3: TGCGCCAGCAGCCTGCACAGTGGGGCTCCACGTTTAACCTACGAGCAGTACTTC. Amino acid sequence: CASSLHSGAPRLTYEQYF.

This sequence joins TRBV21-1 and TRBJ1-4. TRBV21-1 is shown as a pseudogene. The CDR3 length is 15 residues. CDR3 residues: CASSKVGIANEKLFF. The CDR3 nucleotides are TGTGCCAGCAGCAAAGTGGGTATTGCTAATGAAAAACTGTTTTTT.

This chain joins TRBV7-9 and TRBJ2-5; no definite D call. The CDR3 covers 14 residues. V was trimmed by 1 base and J by 2 bases, leaving 8 bases between them. Germline CDR1 and CDR2: SEHNR and FQNEAQ (reference sequence). CDR3 sequence: CASSLGAEQETQYF. Here the CDR3 DNA reads TGTGCCAGCAGCTTAGGGGCAGAACAAGAGACCCAGTACTTC.

This clone was picked up a small number of times. The chain recombines TRBV4-2 with TRBJ1-5, with 9 bases matching TRBD1. The junction had 9 bases not matched to a gene; V was cut back by 3 bases and J by 3 bases. This CDR3 is built from 17 residues. CDR1 and CDR2 from the germline V gene are LGHNA and YNFKEQ. CDR3 in amino acids: CASSQIAGTGNNQPQHF. In DNA, the CDR3 is TGTGCCAGCAGCCAGATTGCCGGGACAGGGAACAATCAGCCCCAGCATTTT.

The rearrangement links TRBV12-3 or TRBV12-4 to TRBJ1-1, with D perhaps matching TRBD1 (5 bases). This CDR3 is built from 11 residues. V was cut by 6 bases and J by 7 bases, with 9 bases left in between. CDR3 nucleotides: TGTGCCAGCAGAAGACAGTTTGAAGCTTTCTTT. This sequence encodes CASRRQFEAFF.

A note on this clone: Other DNA sequences in the sample encode the same CDR3. The chain is built from TRBV19 and TRBJ1-5, with 7 bases aligning to TRBD1. CDR3 size: 14 residues. The germline V gene has CDR1 LNHDA and CDR2 SQIVND (reference sequence). The V segment lost 6 bases and the J segment 7 bases; nucleotides outside the gene matches: 9. CDR3 loop: CASSRQGDGQPQHF. The CDR3, as DNA: TGTGCCAGTAGCAGACAGGGCGACGGGCAGCCCCAGCATTTT. The full variable domain, its missing parts supplied by reference TRBV19 and TRBJ1-5, is DGGITQSPKYLFRKEGQNVTLSCEQNLNHDAMYWYRQDPGQGLRLIYYSQIVNDFQKGDIAEGYSVSREKKESFPLTVTSAQKNPTAFYLCASSRQGDGQPQHFGDGTRLSIL.

The CDR3: CATSDRLANNGYTF. The CDR3 nucleotides read TGTGCCACCAGTGACAGACTTGCGAACAATGGCTACACCTTC. The chain employs TRBV24-1 and TRBJ1-2, with unresolved D. Trimming removed 4 bases from V and 6 bases from J, with 14 bases in between. The CDR3 consists of 14 residues. Germline-derived CDR1 and CDR2 are KGHDR and SFDVKD.

The V gene is TRBV7-9, the J gene TRBJ2-1; D uncertain. V was trimmed by 5 bases and J by 8 bases, leaving 13 bases between them. The CDR3 spans 13 residues. Germline V gene sequence: CDR1 SEHNR, CDR2 FQNEAQ (reference sequence). CDR3 loop: CASSPVGRDEQFF. In DNA form, the CDR3 reads TGTGCCAGCAGCCCCGTCGGTCGGGATGAGCAGTTCTTC.

The rearrangement joins TRBV5-1 to TRBJ1-2, with 10 bases fitting TRBD1. The CDR3 is 16 residues long. Unmatched junction bases numbered 7, after V lost 0 bases and J lost 5 bases. Germline lookup yields CDR1 SGHRS and CDR2 YFSETQ. In DNA form, the CDR3 reads TGCGCCAGCAGCTTGGAGACAGGGGGCGCTGGTTATGGCTACACCTTC. This gives the protein CASSLETGGAGYGYTF.

The chain joins TRBV5-1 to TRBJ2-2, with 7 bases matching TRBD2. Germline CDR1 and CDR2: SGHRS and YFSETQ. J was trimmed by 4 bases and V by 4 bases; bases with no gene match: 7. The CDR3 has 15 residues. The CDR3 reads CASSLGPGGTGELFF. Written as DNA, the CDR3 is TGCGCCAGCAGCCTGGGCCCGGGAGGCACCGGGGAGCTGTTTTTT.

V is TRBV6-6 and J is TRBJ2-3; D uncertain. This CDR3 contains 13 residues. V shed 2 bases and J shed 5 bases, with 8 bases lying between them. CDR1 and CDR2 from the germline V gene are MNHNY and SVGAGI (reference sequence). CDR3 residues: CASSYPPGDTQYF. As DNA, the CDR3 is TGTGCCAGCAGTTACCCCCCCGGAGATACGCAGTATTTT.

The chain uses TRBV7-8 and TRBJ1-2, with TRBD1 matching over 8 bases. Germline CDR1 reads SGHVS; CDR2 reads FQNEAQ. After removal of 0 bases from V and 8 bases from J, the junction contained 8 bases not matched to a gene. CDR3 length equals 15 residues. The CDR3 reads CASSLALGTGLGYTF. The CDR3 nucleotides read TGTGCCAGCAGCTTAGCGCTTGGGACAGGTTTAGGCTACACCTTC. The full variable domain, completed using reference TRBV7-8 and TRBJ1-2, is GAGVSQSPRYKVAKRGQDVALRCDPISGHVSLFWYQQALGQGPEFLTYFQNEAQLDKSGLPSDRFFAERPEGSVSTLKIQRTQQEDSAVYLCASSLALGTGLGYTFGSGTRLTVV.

The chain couples TRBV4-3 to TRBJ2-1, with TRBD1 identical over 9 bases. The CDR3 consists of 16 residues. Per the germline V gene, CDR1 is LGHNA and CDR2 is YSLEER. V lost 0 bases to trimming and J lost 6 bases; unmatched junction nucleotides: 6. The CDR3 DNA follows: TGCGCCAGCAGCCAAGATTTCACAGGGGGCCTCAATGAGCAGTTCTTC. It encodes CASSQDFTGGLNEQFF.

The V call is TRBV5-5, the J call TRBJ1-5, with TRBD1 matching 9 bases. The CDR3 extends over 15 amino acids. Per germline, CDR1 SGHKS and CDR2 YYEKEE (reference sequence). V shed 1 base, J shed 11 bases, and the junction held 10 bases outside the gene matches. CDR3 coding DNA: TGTGCCAGCAGCTTGCCCGGGACAGGGTCCTCGGCCCAGCATTTT. This encodes CASSLPGTGSSAQHF. Combining the CDR3 with reference TRBV5-5 and TRBJ1-5 gives the whole variable domain DAGVTQSPTHLIKTRGQQVTLRCSPISGHKSVSWYQQVLGQGPQFIFQYYEKEERGRGNFPDRFSARQFPNYSSELNVNALLLGDSALYLCASSLPGTGSSAQHFGDGTRLSIL.

The chain has TRBV11-2 and TRBJ1-1; D gene uncertain. Trimming cost V 5 bases and J 8 bases, with 15 bases left between them. Germline V gene lookup returns CDR1 SGHAT and CDR2 FQNNGV. The CDR3 runs to 13 residues. This CDR3 is CASSLRIEGEAFF. The DNA for the CDR3 is TGTGCCAGCAGCCTTAGGATCGAAGGAGAAGCTTTCTTT.